This T cell receptor (beta chain) was retrieved from a study of CD8 T cells in ankylosing spondylitis. Study-wide points: Certain motif variants had earlier been reported in reactive arthritis synovial fluid and blood. Reported data indicate significant enrichment of disease-linked clones within matched ankylosing spondylitis synovial fluid. There was a TCR beta motif, made of eight highly homologous variants, that appeared characteristic of ankylosing spondylitis blood.

From germline, CDR1 is LGHNT and CDR2 FRNRAP. CDR3 length equals 14 residues. It was by quantitative 5'-RACE with molecular barcodes that TCR beta libraries were made. TCRdb reprocessed the 5' RACE reads with MiXCR, giving one entry per CDR3 protein. Of under 300,000 distinct CDR3 sequences listed, over 15% are singletons. Regarding this clonotype: Its target is not known. A read error may account for a junction end that differs from germline.

The source material was blood, either unsorted or a sorted T cell fraction (not recorded which). This rearrangement joins TRBV12-5 to TRBJ2-1, with D possibly TRBD2 on 6 matching bases. The sequence came from a male donor with ankylosing spondylitis or in good health (not recorded which). CDR3 nucleotide sequence: TGTGCTAGTGGGTTGGAGGGCTCCTACAATGAGCAGTTCTTC. Its protein is CASGLEGSYNEQFF.